This T cell receptor beta chain emerged from a study of control samples from healthy donors and cancer patients. In germline, CDR1 is MGHDK, CDR2 SYGVNS. With 0 bases removed from V and 5 bases from J, the gap between germline ends came to 7 bases. This CDR3 is 13 amino acids long. Sequencing was performed with immunoSEQ multiplex PCR; in TCRdb, only in-frame clones are kept and a portion is missing. Of about 150,000 clones in the sample, approximately 93% were seen once. The chain is built from TRBV25-1 and TRBJ1-1, with D possibly TRBD1 on 5 matching bases. This receptor was obtained from a man younger than 30 in good health. Specimen: blood. The CDR3 reads CASSEYRGTEAFF. CDR3 in DNA: TGTGCCAGCAGTGAATACCGGGGGACTGAAGCTTTCTTT.